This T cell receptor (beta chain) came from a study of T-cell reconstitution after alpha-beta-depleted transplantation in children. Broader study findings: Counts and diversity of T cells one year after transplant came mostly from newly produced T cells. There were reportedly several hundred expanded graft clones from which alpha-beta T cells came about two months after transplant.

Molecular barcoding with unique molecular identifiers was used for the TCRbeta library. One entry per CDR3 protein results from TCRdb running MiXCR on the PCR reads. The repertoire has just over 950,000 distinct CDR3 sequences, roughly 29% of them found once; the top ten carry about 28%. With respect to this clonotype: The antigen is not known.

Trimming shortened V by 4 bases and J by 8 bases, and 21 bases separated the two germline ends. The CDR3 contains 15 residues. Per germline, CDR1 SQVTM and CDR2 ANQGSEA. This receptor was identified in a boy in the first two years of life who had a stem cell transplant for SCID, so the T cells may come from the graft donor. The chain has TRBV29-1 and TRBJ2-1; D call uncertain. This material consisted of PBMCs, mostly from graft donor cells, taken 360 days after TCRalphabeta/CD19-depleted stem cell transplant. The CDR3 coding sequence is TGCAGCGTTGTTCCCGGGCCCGTCCTCCTCGATGAGCAGTTCTTC. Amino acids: CSVVPGPVLLDEQFF.